This entry is about one TCR beta chain. What it binds is unknown. The sample originates from a study of stem cell transplantation in POMP-related autoinflammatory disease. Findings of the study overall: PRAID patients trended toward lower TRB diversity and higher clonality in all analyzed T-cell subsets. Fewer unique TRB V-J gene pairings were identified in patients with PRAID.

Deletions cut 4 bases from V and 3 bases from J, with 17 bases between. This CDR3 is built from 15 residues. CDR1 and CDR2 from the germline V gene are SGDLS and YYNGEE. The method was immunoSEQ multiplex PCR; TCRdb's version includes in-frame clones alone and lacks a portion of them. The table shows tens of thousands of clones, with 75% to 85% occurring only once. The source of this sequence is a human donor with POMP-related autoinflammation and immune dysregulation (PRAID). The rearrangement uses TRBV9 and TRBJ2-7; D perhaps matches TRBD2 (5 bases). Source: CD4+ T cells from PBMCs, taken before stem cell transplantation. DNA for the CDR3: TGTGCCAGCAGCTCCTGCCCCTTCGGGGTCTACGAGCAGTACTTC. Translating it yields CASSSCPFGVYEQYF.